The rows below give T cell receptor beta chains drawn from one sample of a study of cytomegalovirus exposure and HLA in healthy donors. Using immunoSEQ multiplex PCR, the repertoire was profiled, and TCRdb retains in-frame clones only, with some absent. The sample shows around 190,000 clones, around 80% of them seen only once. The sample was PBMCs. These receptors were taken from a woman in her 30s in good health and CMV-seronegative. The CDR3 runs from the conserved cysteine through the conserved F or W. D genes are given only for firm matches. Rows may omit the clone size; those that give it use once, few, many or a size class.

>TRBV2|NA|TRBJ1-1|NA
TGTGCCAGCAGTGACGGGAGGGTTGAAGCTTTCTTT
CASSDGRVEAFF
>TRBV14|NA|TRBJ2-2|few
TGTGCCAGCAGCCAAGGCGGAACGAACACCGGGGAGCTGTTTTTT
CASSQGGTNTGELFF
>TRBV4-2|NA|TRBJ2-3|NA
TGTGCCAGCAGCCAAGAGTTAGCGGTAAGCACAGATACGCAGTATTTT
CASSQELAVSTDTQYF
>TRBV4-2|TRBD2|TRBJ2-7|NA
TGTGCCAGCAGTCAGACTAGCGGGGTACCCCTCGGGCAGTACTTC
CASSQTSGVPLGQYF
>TRBV29-1|TRBD2|TRBJ2-3|NA
TGCAGCGTTGAATCGCTAGCGGGCATTAGCACAGATACGCAGTATTTT
CSVESLAGISTDTQYF
>TRBV7-2|TRBD2|TRBJ2-1|NA
TGTGCCAGCAGCTTAGAACGGGGGGCCTACAATGAGCAGTTCTTC
CASSLERGAYNEQFF
>TRBV6-5|NA|TRBJ1-2|NA
TGTGCCAGCAGCCCCACGACGGGACTATACTATGGCTACACCTTC
CASSPTTGLYYGYTF
>TRBV5-1|NA|TRBJ2-7|NA
TGCGCCAGCAGCTTGTTTATTGAGGACGAGCAGTACTTC
CASSLFIEDEQYF
>TRBV7-9|NA|TRBJ2-7|NA
TGTGCCAGCAGTCTACAAGACAGGCTCTACGAGCAGTACTTC
CASSLQDRLYEQYF
>TRBV6-5|TRBD2|TRBJ2-7|NA
TGTGCCAGCAGTTCCCTAGCGGGAGGACGCCATTACGAGCAGTACTTC
CASSSLAGGRHYEQYF
>TRBV6-5|NA|TRBJ2-3|NA
TGTGCCAGCAGTTCGGTAGATACGCAGTATTTT
CASSSVDTQYF
>TRBV7-2|TRBD1|TRBJ1-1|NA
TGTGCCAGCAGCTTAGGATGGGACAGGCAAGCTTTCTTT
CASSLGWDRQAFF
>TRBV7-7|NA|TRBJ1-1|few
TGTGCCAGCAGCTCCACAGAGAACACTGAAGCTTTCTTT
CASSSTENTEAFF
>TRBV7-3|TRBD1|TRBJ1-3|NA
TGTGCCAGCAGCTTAGGCTCAGGGGGCCATGGAAACACCATATATTTT
CASSLGSGGHGNTIYF
>TRBV11-2|NA|TRBJ1-2|NA
TGTGCCAGCAGCCCCAGGGTCCCAAACTATGGCTACACCTTC
CASSPRVPNYGYTF
>TRBV27|NA|TRBJ1-5|NA
TGTGCCAGCAGTCCTCAGGGGAAGAGCAATCAGCCCCAGCATTTT
CASSPQGKSNQPQHF
>TRBV28|NA|TRBJ2-3|NA
TGTGCCAGCAGATTCAGGGAAAGCACAGATACGCAGTATTTT
CASRFRESTDTQYF
>TRBV27|TRBD2|TRBJ2-1|few
TGTGCCAGCAGCTTCTTAGCGGGGGCAAAGGATGAGCAGTTCTTC
CASSFLAGAKDEQFF
>TRBV30|TRBD1|TRBJ2-2|NA
TGTGCCTGGAAGGGACAGGGGGCCGGCGGGGAGCTGTTTTTT
CAWKGQGAGGELFF
>TRBV7-9|NA|TRBJ2-5|once
TGTGCCACCCGCCGTGGGGCAGTCCCCCAAGAGACCCAGTACTTC
CATRRGAVPQETQYF
>TRBV6-1|NA|TRBJ2-1|NA
TGTGCCAGCAGTGAGGAGCGGCTCTCCTACAATGAGCAGTTCTTC
CASSEERLSYNEQFF